This is a list of T cell receptor beta chains from one sample in a study of blood T cell repertoires in COVID-19. The table came from immunoSEQ multiplex PCR; TCRdb's copy has only in-frame clones and leaves some out. Of about 150,000 clones listed, less than 90% are singletons. Specimen: peripheral blood. The receptor set was obtained from a young man with active or convalescent COVID-19. CDR3s include the opening cysteine and the closing phenylalanine or tryptophan. The D gene is left open where the match is weak. The size entry is marked missing in some rows and otherwise reads once, few, many or a size class.

d_gene,v_gene,j_gene,abundance,CDR3aa,CDR3nt
NA,TRBV11-2,TRBJ1-1,NA,CASTLEVTEAFF,TGTGCCAGCACCCTTGAGGTCACTGAAGCTTTCTTT
NA,TRBV7-9,TRBJ2-1,NA,CASSLLSHEQFF,TGTGCCAGCAGCTTACTTAGTCATGAGCAGTTCTTC
NA,TRBV11-2,TRBJ1-1,NA,CASSPRTRGKGTEAFF,TGTGCCAGCAGCCCAAGAACCCGCGGGAAGGGAACTGAAGCTTTCTTT
NA,TRBV6-2/TRBV6-3,TRBJ1-4,NA,CASSYSRELNEEKLFF,TGTGCCAGCAGTTACTCCAGGGAACTTAATGAAGAAAAACTGTTTTTT
NA,TRBV19,TRBJ1-2,NA,CASSMKADTHYGYTF,TGTGCCAGTAGTATGAAGGCGGACACCCACTATGGCTACACCTTC
TRBD1,TRBV18,TRBJ1-3,NA,CASSPGQPGNTIYF,TGTGCCAGCTCACCGGGACAGCCTGGAAACACCATATATTTT
TRBD1,TRBV13,TRBJ2-3,NA,CASSPKDRSTDTQYF,TGTGCCAGCAGCCCAAAGGACAGGAGCACAGATACGCAGTATTTT
NA,TRBV7-9,TRBJ1-6,NA,CASSVSGEFVPLHF,TGTGCCAGCAGCGTCTCGGGGGAGTTTGTGCCCCTCCACTTT
TRBD2,TRBV4-2,TRBJ2-1,few,CASSQEEIAGAYNEQFF,TGTGCCAGCAGCCAGGAAGAGATAGCGGGTGCCTACAATGAGCAGTTCTTC
TRBD1,TRBV15,TRBJ2-2,NA,CATSRDNQGAGGELFF,TGTGCCACCAGCAGAGATAATCAGGGGGCAGGCGGGGAGCTGTTTTTT
NA,TRBV6-5,TRBJ2-7,once,CASSYSKRAGNYEQYF,TGTGCCAGCAGTTACTCGAAGCGGGCAGGTAACTACGAGCAGTACTTC
TRBD1,TRBV15,TRBJ1-5,NA,CATSRRGQGKQPQHF,TGTGCCACCAGCCGCCGGGGACAGGGAAAGCAACCCCAGCATTTT
TRBD1,TRBV28,TRBJ2-7,NA,CASSGGWGQGRVEQYF,TGTGCCAGCAGCGGGGGGTGGGGACAGGGGCGGGTCGAGCAGTACTTC
TRBD1,TRBV7-9,TRBJ1-2,NA,CASSPDRVGYTF,TGTGCCAGCAGCCCGGACAGGGTCGGCTACACCTTC
NA,TRBV4-1,TRBJ2-6,few,CASSQAAGIRSGANVLTF,TGCGCCAGCAGCCAAGCGGCAGGGATCCGCTCTGGGGCCAACGTCCTGACTTTC
TRBD2,TRBV27,TRBJ2-2,NA,CASSPLGTSFTGELFF,TGTGCCAGCAGTCCCCTAGGGACTAGCTTCACCGGGGAGCTGTTTTTT